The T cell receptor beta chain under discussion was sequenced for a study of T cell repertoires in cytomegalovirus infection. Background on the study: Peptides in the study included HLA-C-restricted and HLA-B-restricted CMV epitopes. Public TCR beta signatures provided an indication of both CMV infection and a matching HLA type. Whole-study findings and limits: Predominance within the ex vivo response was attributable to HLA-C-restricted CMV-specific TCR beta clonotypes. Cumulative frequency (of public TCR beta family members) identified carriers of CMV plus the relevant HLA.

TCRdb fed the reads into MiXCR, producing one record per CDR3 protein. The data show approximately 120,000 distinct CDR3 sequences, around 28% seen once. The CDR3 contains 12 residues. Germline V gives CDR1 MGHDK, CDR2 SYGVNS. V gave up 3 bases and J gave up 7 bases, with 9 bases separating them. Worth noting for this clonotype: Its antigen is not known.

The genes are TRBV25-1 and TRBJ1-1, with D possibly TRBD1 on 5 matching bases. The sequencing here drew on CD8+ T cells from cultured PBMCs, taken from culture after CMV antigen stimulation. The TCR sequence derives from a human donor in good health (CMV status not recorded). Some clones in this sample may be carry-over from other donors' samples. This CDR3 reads CASSEDKNEAFF. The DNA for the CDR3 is TGTGCCAGCAGTGAGGACAAAAATGAAGCTTTCTTT.